The clone carrying this T cell receptor (beta chain) was counted between two and nine times. The sample is drawn from a study of blood T cell repertoires in COVID-19. Clones were sequenced by immunoSEQ multiplex PCR, and TCRdb holds only the in-frame ones, with some missing. There are a few hundred thousand clones in the sample; approximately 80% occur only once, and around 3.5% lies in the top ten. The CDR3 length is 16 residues. Germline CDR1 reads SGDLS; CDR2 reads YYNGEE. After removal of 0 bases from V and 1 base from J, the junction contained 3 bases not matched to a gene. The clonotype originates from a woman aged 18-29 years with acute or convalescent COVID-19. The chain combines TRBV9 with TRBJ2-2; TRBD2 agrees at 7 bases. Source material: peripheral blood. CDR3 region: CASSVEASGNTGELFF. DNA for the CDR3: TGTGCCAGCAGCGTAGAGGCTAGCGGGAACACCGGGGAGCTGTTTTTT.